This T cell receptor beta chain appears in the sequencing data of a study of tumor-infiltrating lymphocytes in primary liver carcinoma. TCR beta cDNA came from about 0.45 ug total RNA, primed with a constant-region primer. Three nested multiplex PCR rounds of slightly modified ARM-PCR generated TCR beta libraries. It was with TRBV1-TRBV30 forward primers and a C-beta reverse primer that the first two PCR rounds were run, at about 9 cycles each. A single record per CDR3 protein comes from TCRdb applying MiXCR to the multiplex PCR reads. The sample consists of roughly 80,000 distinct CDR3 sequences, 71% of them appearing once. Each 20-30 mg portion of unsorted bulk tissue served as the source for co-extraction of RNA and DNA. Uniformly, tumor samples exhibited a viable tumor cell fraction exceeding 90%. The CDR3 contains 15 residues. V dropped 10 bases and J dropped 7 bases, with 22 bases sitting between them. Germline-derived CDR1 and CDR2 are LNHDA and SQIVND (reference sequence).

This receptor was identified in an older woman with primary liver carcinoma and hepatitis B virus infection. The sample consisted of liver tumor tissue from sampling region 4. The subset: tumor region T4, right-lateral pole. J is TRBJ1-4 and V is TRBV19, with D maybe TRBD1 (5 bases). In DNA, the CDR3 is TGTGCCATTAAATCCCCGGGACGCAGTTCTGAAAAACTGTTTTTT. Amino acid sequence: CAIKSPGRSSEKLFF.